This TCR beta chain is drawn from a study of CD8 T cells in Susac syndrome. Between the trimmed V and J ends, which lost 0 bases and 1 base, there was a span of 6 bases. The CDR3 is made up of 14 amino acids. Germline V lookup: CDR1 MNHNY, CDR2 SVGAGI (reference sequence). RNA, at about 0.45 to 1 ug, was reverse transcribed with random hexamers. MiXCR was run by TCRdb on the immunoSEQ multiplex PCR reads, yielding one entry per CDR3 protein. The sample has approximately 150,000 distinct CDR3 sequences, around 93% seen once. Sequenced sample: CD4+ T cells from PBMCs. The chain carries TRBV6-6 and TRBJ1-2; D is possibly TRBD1 (6 bases). The receptor's source is a human donor with multiple sclerosis. Here the CDR3 reads CASSYSGGNYGYTF. The CDR3 coding sequence is TGTGCCAGCAGTTACTCAGGGGGTAACTATGGCTACACCTTC.